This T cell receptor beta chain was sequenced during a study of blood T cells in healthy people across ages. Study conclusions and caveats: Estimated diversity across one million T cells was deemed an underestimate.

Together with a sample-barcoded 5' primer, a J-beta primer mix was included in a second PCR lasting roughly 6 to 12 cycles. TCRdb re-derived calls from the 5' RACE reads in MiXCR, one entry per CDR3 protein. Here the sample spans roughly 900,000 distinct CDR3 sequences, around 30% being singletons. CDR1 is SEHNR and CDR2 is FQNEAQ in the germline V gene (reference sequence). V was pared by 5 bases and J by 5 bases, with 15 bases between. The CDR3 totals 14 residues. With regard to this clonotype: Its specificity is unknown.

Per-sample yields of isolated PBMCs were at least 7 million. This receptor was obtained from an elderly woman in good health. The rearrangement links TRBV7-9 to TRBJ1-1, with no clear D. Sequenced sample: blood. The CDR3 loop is CASSPWTGETEAFF. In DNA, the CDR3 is TGTGCCAGCAGCCCTTGGACCGGAGAGACTGAAGCTTTCTTT.